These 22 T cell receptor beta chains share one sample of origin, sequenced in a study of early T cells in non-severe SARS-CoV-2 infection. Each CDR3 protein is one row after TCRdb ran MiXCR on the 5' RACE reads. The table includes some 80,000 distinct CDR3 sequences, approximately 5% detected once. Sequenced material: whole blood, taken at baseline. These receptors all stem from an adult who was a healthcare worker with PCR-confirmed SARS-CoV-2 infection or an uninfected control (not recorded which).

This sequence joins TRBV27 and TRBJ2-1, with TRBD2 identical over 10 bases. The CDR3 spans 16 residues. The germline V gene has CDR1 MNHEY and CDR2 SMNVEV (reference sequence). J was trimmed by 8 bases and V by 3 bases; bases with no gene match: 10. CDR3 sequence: CASSLESSGSWDEQFF. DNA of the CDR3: TGTGCCAGCAGTTTGGAATCTAGCGGGAGCTGGGATGAGCAGTTCTTC.

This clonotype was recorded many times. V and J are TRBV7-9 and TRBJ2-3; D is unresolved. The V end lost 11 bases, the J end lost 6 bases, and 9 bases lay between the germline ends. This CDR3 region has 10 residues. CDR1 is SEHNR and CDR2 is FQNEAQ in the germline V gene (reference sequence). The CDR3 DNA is TGTGCCTCGAGACGCGATACGCAGTATTTT. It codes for CASRRDTQYF.

The DNA of the CDR3 is TGCAGTGCTAGAGACTCCGGGACAGGGGTGTTCGAGCAGTACTTC. This sequence encodes CSARDSGTGVFEQYF. The chain links TRBV20-1 to TRBJ2-7, with 10 bases aligning to TRBD1. V shed 0 bases, J shed 6 bases, and the junction held 8 bases outside the gene matches. The CDR3 runs to 15 residues. CDR1 and CDR2 (germline): DFQATT, SNEGSKA (reference sequence).

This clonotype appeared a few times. This chain's CDR3 is CASSLAGRNDEQYF. The DNA for the CDR3 is TGTGCCAGCAGCTTGGCAGGGAGGAACGACGAGCAGTACTTC. The chain carries TRBV7-9 and TRBJ2-7, with a possible D match to TRBD2 (6 bases). This CDR3 spans 14 amino acids. Germline lookup yields CDR1 SEHNR and CDR2 FQNEAQ (reference sequence). The V end was cut by 3 bases, the J end by 5 bases, with 14 bases between.

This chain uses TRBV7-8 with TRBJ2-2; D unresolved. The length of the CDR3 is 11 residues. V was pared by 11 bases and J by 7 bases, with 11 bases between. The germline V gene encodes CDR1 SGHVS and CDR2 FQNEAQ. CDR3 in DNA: TGTGCCGGCGCGGCCTACGGGGAGCTGTTTTTT. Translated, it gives CAGAAYGELFF.

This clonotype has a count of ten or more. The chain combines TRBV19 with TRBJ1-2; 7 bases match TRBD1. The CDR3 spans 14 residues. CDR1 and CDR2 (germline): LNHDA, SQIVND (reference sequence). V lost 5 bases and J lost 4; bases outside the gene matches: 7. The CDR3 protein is CASSPRDRFYGYTF. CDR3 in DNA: TGTGCCAGTAGTCCACGGGACAGATTCTATGGCTACACCTTC.

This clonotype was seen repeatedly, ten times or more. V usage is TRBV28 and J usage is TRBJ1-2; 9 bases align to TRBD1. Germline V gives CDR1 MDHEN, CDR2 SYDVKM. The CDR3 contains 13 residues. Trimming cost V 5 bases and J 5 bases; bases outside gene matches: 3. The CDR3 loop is CASSRTGEYGYTF. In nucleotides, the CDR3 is TGTGCCAGCAGTCGGACAGGGGAATATGGCTACACCTTC.

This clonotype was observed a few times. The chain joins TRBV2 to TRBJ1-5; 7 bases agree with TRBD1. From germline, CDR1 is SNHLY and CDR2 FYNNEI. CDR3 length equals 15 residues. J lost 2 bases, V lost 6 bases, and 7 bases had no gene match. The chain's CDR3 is CASRQGDGGNQPQHF. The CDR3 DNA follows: TGTGCCAGCAGGCAGGGGGACGGAGGCAATCAGCCCCAGCATTTT.

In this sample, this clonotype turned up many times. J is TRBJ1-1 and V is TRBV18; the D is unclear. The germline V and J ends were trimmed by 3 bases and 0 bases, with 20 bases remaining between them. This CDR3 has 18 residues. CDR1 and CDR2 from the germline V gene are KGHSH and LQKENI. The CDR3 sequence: CASSPLWSPTTMNTEAFF. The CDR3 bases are TGTGCCAGCTCACCGTTGTGGAGTCCGACAACGATGAACACTGAAGCTTTCTTT.

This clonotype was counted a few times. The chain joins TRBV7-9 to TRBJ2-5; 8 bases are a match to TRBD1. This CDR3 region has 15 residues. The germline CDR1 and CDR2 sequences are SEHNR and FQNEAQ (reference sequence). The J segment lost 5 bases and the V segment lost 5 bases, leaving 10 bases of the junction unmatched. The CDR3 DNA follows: TGTGCCAGCAGCCTAACGCGGACAGGGCGGGAGACCCAGTACTTC. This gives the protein CASSLTRTGRETQYF.

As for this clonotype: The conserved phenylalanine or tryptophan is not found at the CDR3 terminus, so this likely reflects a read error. The CDR3 nucleotides are TGCAGTGCTAAGGCAGATAGCTCCTATAATTCACCCCTCCACGTT. Its translation is CSAKADSSYNSPLHV. This chain connects TRBV20-1 to TRBJ1-6; D remains unclear. The CDR3 loop spans 15 amino acids. Trimming pared 4 bases from V and 0 bases from J, leaving 10 bases between. Germline CDR1 DFQATT, CDR2 SNEGSKA (reference sequence).

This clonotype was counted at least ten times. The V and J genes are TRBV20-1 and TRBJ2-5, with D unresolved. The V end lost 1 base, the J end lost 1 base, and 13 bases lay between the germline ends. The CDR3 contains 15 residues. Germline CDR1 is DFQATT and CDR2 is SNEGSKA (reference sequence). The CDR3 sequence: CSARVGSNFQETQYF. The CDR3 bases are TGCAGTGCTAGAGTAGGATCGAATTTCCAAGAGACCCAGTACTTC.

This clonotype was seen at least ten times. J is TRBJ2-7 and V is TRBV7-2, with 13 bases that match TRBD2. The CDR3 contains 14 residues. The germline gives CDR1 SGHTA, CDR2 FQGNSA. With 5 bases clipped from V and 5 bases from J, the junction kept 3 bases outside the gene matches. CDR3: CASSPLAGGNEQYF. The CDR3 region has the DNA TGTGCCAGCAGCCCACTAGCGGGAGGGAACGAGCAGTACTTC.

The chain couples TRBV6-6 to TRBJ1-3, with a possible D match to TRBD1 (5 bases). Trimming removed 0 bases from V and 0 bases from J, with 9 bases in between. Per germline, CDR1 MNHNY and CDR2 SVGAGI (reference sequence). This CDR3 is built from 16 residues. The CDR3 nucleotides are TGTGCCAGCAGTTACTCAGGCAGGGCCTCTGGAAACACCATATATTTT. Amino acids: CASSYSGRASGNTIYF.

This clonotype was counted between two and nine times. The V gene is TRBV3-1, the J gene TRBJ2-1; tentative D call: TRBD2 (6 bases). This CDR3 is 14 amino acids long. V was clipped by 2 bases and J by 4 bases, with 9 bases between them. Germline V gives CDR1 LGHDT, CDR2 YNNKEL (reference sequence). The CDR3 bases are TGTGCCAGCAGCCAAAGGGGAGGATACAATGAGCAGTTCTTC. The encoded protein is CASSQRGGYNEQFF.

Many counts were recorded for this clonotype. The chain's CDR3 is CASSPGGASGNYEQYF. In DNA, the CDR3 is TGTGCCAGCAGTCCCGGAGGGGCTAGCGGGAACTACGAGCAGTACTTC. The rearrangement joins TRBV7-8 to TRBJ2-7; 9 bases are shared with TRBD2. Germline V gene lookup returns CDR1 SGHVS and CDR2 FQNEAQ. After removal of 6 bases from V and 3 bases from J, the junction contained 12 bases not matched to a gene. The CDR3 sequence is 16 residues long.

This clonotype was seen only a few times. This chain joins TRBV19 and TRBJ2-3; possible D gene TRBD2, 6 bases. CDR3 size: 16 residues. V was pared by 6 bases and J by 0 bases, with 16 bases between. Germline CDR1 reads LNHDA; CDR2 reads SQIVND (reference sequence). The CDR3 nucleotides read TGTGCCAGTAGCGAGCGGGCGCCTACTAGCACAGATACGCAGTATTTT. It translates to CASSERAPTSTDTQYF.

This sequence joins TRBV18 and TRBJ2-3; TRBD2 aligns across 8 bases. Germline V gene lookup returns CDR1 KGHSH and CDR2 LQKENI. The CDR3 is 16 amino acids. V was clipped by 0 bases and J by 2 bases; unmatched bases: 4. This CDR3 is CASSPPERGYTDTQYF. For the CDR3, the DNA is TGTGCCAGCTCACCACCGGAGCGGGGGTACACAGATACGCAGTATTTT.

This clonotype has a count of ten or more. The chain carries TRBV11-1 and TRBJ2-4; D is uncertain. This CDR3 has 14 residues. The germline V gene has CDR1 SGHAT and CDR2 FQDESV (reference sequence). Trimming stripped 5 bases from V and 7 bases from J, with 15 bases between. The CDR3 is CASSDPLQWNIQYF. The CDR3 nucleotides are TGTGCCAGCAGCGACCCCCTCCAGTGGAACATTCAGTACTTC.

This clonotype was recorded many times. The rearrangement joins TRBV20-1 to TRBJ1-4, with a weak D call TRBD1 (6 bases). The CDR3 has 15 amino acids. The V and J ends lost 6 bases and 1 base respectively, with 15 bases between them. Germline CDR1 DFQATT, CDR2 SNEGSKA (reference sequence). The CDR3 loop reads CSARSGGGTNEKLFF. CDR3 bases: TGCAGTGCCAGGAGTGGAGGGGGAACTAATGAAAAACTGTTTTTT.

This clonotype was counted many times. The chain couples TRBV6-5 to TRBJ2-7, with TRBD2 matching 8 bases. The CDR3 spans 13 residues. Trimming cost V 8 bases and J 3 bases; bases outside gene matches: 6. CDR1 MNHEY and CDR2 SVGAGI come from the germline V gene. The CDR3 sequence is CASSGGEDYEQYF. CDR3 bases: TGTGCCAGCTCCGGGGGGGAAGACTACGAGCAGTACTTC.

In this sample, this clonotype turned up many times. The CDR3 nucleotides are TGTGCCAGCAGTTCCCGACTAGCGGGCTACAATGAGCAGTTCTTC. This gives the protein CASSSRLAGYNEQFF. The rearrangement uses TRBV6-6 and TRBJ2-1; 10 bases agree with TRBD2. The ends lost 4 bases at V and 3 bases at J; junction bases unmatched: 3. Germline lookup yields CDR1 MNHNY and CDR2 SVGAGI (reference sequence). CDR3 length: 15 residues.